A selection of T cell receptor beta chains follows, all from one sample in a study of beta chain features in type 1 diabetes. Sequencing used immunoSEQ multiplex PCR; TCRdb keeps in-frame clones, though not all of them. Of more than 85,000 clones in the sample, 40% were seen once. The sample consisted of stem cell memory CD4+ T cells from blood. These receptors all come from a woman aged 18-29 years in good health. CDR3s include the opening cysteine and the closing phenylalanine or tryptophan.

j_call,v_call,cdr3_aa
TRBJ1-1,TRBV19,CASRSWGSPNTEAFF
TRBJ1-1,TRBV7-3,CASSFDPPTGRATEAFF
TRBJ2-1,TRBV27,CASLGGLAGYNEQFF
TRBJ1-1,TRBV7-3,CASSLRDREKAFF
TRBJ2-2,TRBV6-5,CASSPRTGELFF
TRBJ2-1,TRBV28,CASSPRTPYNEQFF
TRBJ2-7,TRBV29-1,CSVVTSGSIYEQYF
TRBJ2-7,TRBV7-2,CASSLVTGRARDEQYF
TRBJ1-1,TRBV29-1,CSVEAGGRGTEAFF
TRBJ2-1,TRBV6-4,CASAKEGWNNEQFF
TRBJ1-1,TRBV18,CASSPRTGASTEAFF
TRBJ2-1,TRBV11-2,CASRRQGVSRAYNEQFF
TRBJ2-2,TRBV28,CASGVAGGFPDTGELFF
TRBJ1-3,TRBV5-1,CASSLEGESGNTIYF
TRBJ2-7,TRBV7-6,CASSLSLAPSYEQYF
TRBJ2-3,TRBV2,CASSERLAGGTDTQYF
TRBJ2-1,TRBV7-8,CASSLLAGYNEQFF
TRBJ2-3,TRBV7-9,CASSKSAGTSGSVDTQYF
TRBJ1-2,TRBV7-9,CASSLTGGYGYTF
TRBJ1-1,TRBV5-1,CASSVGAANTEAFF
TRBJ1-2,TRBV21-1,CASSKKQPPYGYTF
TRBJ2-2,TRBV4-1,CASSQGRRAAPNTGELFF
TRBJ2-3,TRBV5-1,CASSLAQNTDTQYF
TRBJ2-1,TRBV5-1,CASSTQGAIYNEQFF
TRBJ1-1,TRBV18,CASSPGTVLGAFF
TRBJ2-5,TRBV27,CASSQWGVQETQYF
TRBJ1-1,TRBV27,CASSPDSRYYEAFF
TRBJ2-3,TRBV28,CASTQGLAGRGTDTQYF
TRBJ2-1,TRBV7-2,CASSTGLAGYNEQFF
TRBJ1-1,TRBV29-1,CSVQKNTEAFF
TRBJ1-1,TRBV11-2,CASISTGGDTEAFF
TRBJ2-5,TRBV29-1,CSVEKIAGGETQYF
TRBJ2-5,TRBV29-1,CSVLGLAGEGGRETQYF
TRBJ2-1,TRBV28,CASSFLPGARNEQFF
TRBJ2-7,TRBV11-1,CASSSPFGGGSYEQYF